The clone carrying this T cell receptor (beta chain) was recorded a few times. The data are from a study of blood T cell repertoires in COVID-19. Original handling: Amplification of reference gene primers provided the estimated nucleated cell counts. Assay used: immunoSEQ multiplex PCR; TCRdb lists only in-frame clones, some missing. That table supplies the V and J calls and clone size; D and trimming were determined from the DNA. The sample records more than 40,000 clones, approximately 90% being singletons. CDR1 and CDR2 from the germline V gene are MGHRA and YSYEKL. V was pared by 4 bases and J by 9 bases, with 6 bases of the junction left unmatched. The CDR3 is 15 residues long.

This sequence was found in a man of 80 years or more with acute or convalescent COVID-19. J is TRBJ1-6 and V is TRBV4-1, with 10 bases fitting TRBD1. Sample: peripheral blood. The CDR3 spells CASSPGQGEASPLHF. As DNA, the CDR3 is TGCGCCAGCAGCCCCGGACAGGGGGAAGCTTCACCCCTCCACTTT.